This T cell receptor (beta chain) was found in a study of cytomegalovirus exposure and HLA in healthy donors. Use of 60 Vbeta and 13 Jbeta primers characterized the PCR. Sequencing was performed with immunoSEQ multiplex PCR; in TCRdb, only in-frame clones are kept and a portion is missing. The profile shows 40,000 or so clones, roughly 90% of them singletons. This clone is a singleton in its sample. The CDR3 extends over 16 amino acids. Germline V lookup: CDR1 SSHAT, CDR2 FNYEAQ (reference sequence). The ends lost 5 bases at V and 2 bases at J; junction bases unmatched: 6. Sequenced: PBMCs. The V and J genes are TRBV7-7 and TRBJ2-5; 12 bases are shared with TRBD2. The source is a woman between 40 and 55 years old in good health and CMV-seropositive. CDR3 sequence: CASSIGLAGSQETQYF. Written as DNA, the CDR3 is TGTGCCAGCAGCATTGGACTAGCGGGGAGTCAAGAGACCCAGTACTTC.